Listed below are T cell receptor beta chains from one sample, sequenced in a study of blood T cell repertoires in COVID-19. Generated by immunoSEQ multiplex PCR, the TCRdb table keeps only in-frame clones and is missing some. Altogether about 180,000 clones are present, 88% being singletons, with the ten largest covering roughly 9%. Input material: PBMCs or T cells enriched from blood (not recorded which). These receptors originate from a young woman who had recovered from COVID-19. The CDR3 runs from the conserved cysteine through the conserved F or W. The D gene is left open where the match is weak. Rows may omit the clone size; those that give it use once, few, many or a size class.

CDR3 length,J gene,D gene,V gene,clone size,CDR3 protein,CDR3 DNA
13,TRBJ2-3,.,TRBV20-1,.,CSANDGGTDTQYF,TGCAGTGCTAATGATGGAGGCACAGATACGCAGTATTTT
17,TRBJ2-7,TRBD1,TRBV23-1,.,CASSDIPGQGKSYEQYF,TGCGCCAGCAGTGACATACCGGGACAGGGTAAATCCTACGAGCAGTACTTC
15,TRBJ1-5,TRBD1,TRBV24-1,.,CATSDQGGSNQPQHF,TGTGCCACCAGTGATCAAGGGGGCTCAAATCAGCCCCAGCATTTT
14,TRBJ1-2,.,TRBV28,.,CASSPLIANYGYTF,TGTGCCAGCAGTCCACTGATAGCTAACTATGGCTACACCTTC
14,TRBJ1-1,.,TRBV10-1,.,CASSESSGLSEAFF,TGCGCCAGCAGTGAGTCCTCAGGGCTCTCTGAAGCTTTCTTT
16,TRBJ2-2,.,TRBV7-8,.,CASSPGLFSYTGELFF,TGTGCCAGCAGCCCAGGTCTATTTTCGTACACCGGGGAGCTGTTTTTT
15,TRBJ1-1,.,TRBV4-1,once,CASSQFGPRGTEAFF,TGCGCCAGCAGCCAATTCGGACCTAGGGGCACTGAAGCTTTCTTT
14,TRBJ2-2,TRBD1,TRBV29-1,.,CSQYDRGLTGELFF,TGCAGCCAATACGACAGGGGGCTCACCGGGGAGCTGTTTTTT
13,TRBJ1-4,TRBD1,TRBV6-5,.,CATETGEGEKLFF,TGTGCCACCGAGACAGGGGAAGGCGAAAAACTGTTTTTT
14,TRBJ1-6,TRBD1,TRBV7-9,.,CATRKTGGGSPLHF,TGTGCCACCCGGAAGACAGGGGGCGGATCACCCCTCCACTTT
16,TRBJ2-2,.,TRBV14,few,CASSQPGQTNTGELFF,TGTGCCAGCAGCCAACCTGGACAGACGAACACCGGGGAGCTGTTTTTT
13,TRBJ2-7,.,TRBV3-1/TRBV3-2,.,CASSQVGGGEQYF,TGTGCCAGCAGCCAAGTCGGGGGTGGCGAGCAGTACTTC
15,TRBJ2-7,TRBD1,TRBV7-9,.,CASSHSGTGANEQYF,TGTGCCAGCAGCCATTCCGGGACAGGGGCCAACGAGCAGTACTTC
16,TRBJ2-2,TRBD2,TRBV29-1,.,CSVVSSGLGYTGELFF,TGCAGCGTTGTTTCATCGGGACTAGGGTACACCGGGGAGCTGTTTTTT
16,TRBJ2-1,TRBD2,TRBV29-1,.,CSVEDRAGGPVGGQFF,TGCAGCGTTGAAGATCGAGCGGGAGGGCCCGTTGGCGGGCAGTTCTTC
14,TRBJ1-5,TRBD1,TRBV19,.,CASSTRDRGQPQHF,TGTGCCAGTAGTACCCGGGACAGGGGACAGCCCCAGCATTTT
15,TRBJ2-2,TRBD2,TRBV2,few,CASRGLAGVTGELFF,TGTGCCAGCAGGGGACTAGCGGGGGTCACCGGGGAGCTGTTTTTT
15,TRBJ2-3,.,TRBV11-2,.,CASGPFGGRTDTQYF,TGTGCCAGCGGACCATTCGGGGGGCGCACAGATACGCAGTATTTT
16,TRBJ2-3,TRBD2,TRBV19,.,CASSIDNQRGTDTQYF,TGTGCCAGTAGTATAGATAACCAGCGGGGAACAGATACGCAGTATTTT
14,TRBJ1-1,.,TRBV20-1,few,CSASPPDRNTEAFF,TGCAGTGCTAGTCCCCCGGACAGGAACACTGAAGCTTTCTTT
15,TRBJ2-7,TRBD2,TRBV2,.,CASKLQGLAAYEQYF,TGTGCCAGCAAGTTGCAGGGACTAGCGGCCTACGAGCAGTACTTC
13,TRBJ2-5,.,TRBV30,.,CAWTQPGSETQYF,TGTGCCTGGACCCAACCTGGGAGCGAGACCCAGTACTTC
14,TRBJ1-5,.,TRBV19,.,CASSFTHSNQPQHF,TGTGCCAGTAGTTTTACACATAGCAATCAGCCCCAGCATTTT
13,TRBJ1-1,.,TRBV3-1/TRBV3-2,.,CASSQGAGRDAFF,TGTGCCAGCAGCCAGGGAGCGGGGAGGGACGCTTTCTTT
17,TRBJ1-1,TRBD1,TRBV9,.,CASSVGRQGASVAEAFF,TGTGCCAGCAGCGTAGGGAGACAGGGGGCTTCGGTAGCTGAAGCTTTCTTT
15,TRBJ1-1,TRBD1,TRBV25-1,.,CASRLQGAPGTEAFF,TGTGCCAGCAGACTCCAGGGGGCGCCGGGCACTGAAGCTTTCTTT
14,TRBJ1-5,.,TRBV5-8,.,CASSLRQGYQPQHF,TGTGCCAGCAGCTTGCGGCAGGGGTATCAGCCCCAGCATTTT
15,TRBJ2-7,.,TRBV4-2,.,CASSQAQDYPYEQYF,TGTGCCAGCAGCCAAGCGCAGGACTATCCCTACGAGCAGTACTTC
15,TRBJ2-7,TRBD1,TRBV11-2,.,CASSLYGTGEYEQYF,TGTGCCAGCAGCTTATATGGGACAGGGGAATACGAGCAGTACTTC
15,TRBJ2-2,.,TRBV6-5,.,CASRKDRPNTGELFF,TGTGCCAGCAGAAAAGACAGGCCGAACACCGGGGAGCTGTTTTTT
15,TRBJ1-1,.,TRBV2,.,CASSGRGGSSTEAFF,TGTGCCAGCAGTGGTCGCGGGGGTTCGAGCACTGAAGCTTTCTTT
16,TRBJ1-1,TRBD1,TRBV28,once,CASTPRTGRFDTEAFF,TGTGCCAGCACCCCCCGGACAGGGCGCTTTGACACTGAAGCTTTCTTT
16,TRBJ2-2,TRBD2,TRBV5-4,few,CASSSGTRLGTGELFF,TGTGCCAGCAGCTCAGGGACTAGGCTGGGGACCGGGGAGCTGTTTTTT
17,TRBJ1-2,.,TRBV28,.,CASSLPGGGSDNYGYTF,TGTGCCAGCAGTTTACCCGGGGGAGGGAGTGATAACTATGGCTACACCTTC
14,TRBJ1-5,.,TRBV5-8,.,CASSFRQSNQPQHF,TGTGCCAGCAGCTTCAGGCAGAGCAATCAGCCCCAGCATTTT
15,TRBJ2-7,TRBD2,TRBV10-3,.,CAISDSGSKAYEQYF,TGTGCCATCAGTGATAGCGGGAGCAAAGCCTACGAGCAGTACTTC
15,TRBJ2-1,TRBD2,TRBV6-5,.,CASSASGDAQGEQFF,TGTGCCAGCAGCGCTAGCGGGGACGCCCAGGGTGAGCAGTTCTTC
13,TRBJ2-7,.,TRBV3-1/TRBV3-2,.,CASSQESAYEQYF,TGTGCCAGCAGCCAAGAGTCGGCCTACGAGCAGTACTTC
15,TRBJ1-1,TRBD1,TRBV2,.,CASSHGQGMSTEAFF,TGTGCCAGCAGTCACGGACAGGGGATGAGCACTGAAGCTTTCTTT
16,TRBJ2-2,TRBD1,TRBV9,few,CASKRGDRDNTGELFF,TGTGCCAGCAAACGGGGCGACAGGGATAACACCGGGGAGCTGTTTTTT
15,TRBJ1-2,TRBD1,TRBV7-2,.,CASSFGQGNNYGYTF,TGTGCCAGCAGCTTTGGACAGGGGAATAACTATGGCTACACCTTC
13,TRBJ2-3,.,TRBV18,.,CASSPPNTDTQYF,TGTGCCAGCTCACCACCTAACACAGATACGCAGTATTTT
15,TRBJ1-5,.,TRBV6-1,.,CASSEGPRLDQPQHF,TGTGCCAGCAGTGAAGGGCCTCGACTCGATCAGCCCCAGCATTTT
13,TRBJ1-1,TRBD1,TRBV29-1,.,CSVLGQGYTEAFF,TGCAGCGTTCTGGGACAGGGGTACACTGAAGCTTTCTTT
15,TRBJ2-7,TRBD1,TRBV19,.,CASSNGQGGTYEQYF,TGTGCCAGTAGTAATGGACAGGGGGGGACCTACGAGCAGTACTTC
14,TRBJ1-2,TRBD1,TRBV3-1/TRBV3-2,.,CASSLGQGVYGYTF,TGTGCCAGCAGCCTTGGGCAGGGGGTGTATGGCTACACCTTC
18,TRBJ2-3,TRBD2,TRBV2,.,CASRSLAGGPGGTDTQYF,TGTGCCAGCAGATCACTAGCGGGAGGGCCAGGGGGCACAGATACGCAGTATTTT
13,TRBJ2-1,TRBD2,TRBV6-4,.,CASVTGTSNEQFF,TGTGCCAGCGTCACCGGGACTAGCAATGAGCAGTTCTTC
18,TRBJ2-1,TRBD2,TRBV19,.,CASSKGLAGVTSYNEQFF,TGTGCCAGTAGTAAGGGACTAGCGGGAGTCACCTCCTACAATGAGCAGTTCTTC
14,TRBJ1-4,TRBD1,TRBV2,.,CASSLGTANEKLFF,TGTGCCAGCAGCCTCGGGACAGCTAATGAAAAACTGTTTTTT
14,TRBJ2-7,TRBD1,TRBV5-6,.,CASSSTGDGYEQYF,TGTGCCAGCAGCTCGACAGGGGACGGATACGAGCAGTACTTC
12,TRBJ2-1,.,TRBV11-3,.,CASSLGRNEQFF,TGTGCCAGCAGCTTAGGCAGAAATGAGCAGTTCTTC
14,TRBJ1-5,.,TRBV6-6,few,CASSYPGGNQPQHF,TGTGCCAGCAGTTACCCCGGGGGCAATCAGCCCCAGCATTTT
15,TRBJ2-2,.,TRBV6-2/TRBV6-3,.,CASSYPRGNTGELFF,TGTGCCAGCAGTTACCCCAGGGGGAACACCGGGGAGCTGTTTTTT
16,TRBJ1-5,TRBD1,TRBV18,.,CASSLTGTETNQPQHF,TGTGCCAGCTCCCTAACCGGGACAGAGACCAATCAGCCCCAGCATTTT
14,TRBJ1-1,.,TRBV30,.,CAWSFRDRNTEAFF,TGTGCCTGGAGTTTCCGAGACAGGAACACTGAAGCTTTCTTT
16,TRBJ2-7,.,TRBV7-9,.,CASSLDPRGGTYEQYF,TGTGCCAGCAGCTTAGACCCGAGGGGGGGGACCTACGAGCAGTACTTC
15,TRBJ1-6,.,TRBV25-1,once,CASSELAGENSPLHF,TGTGCCAGCAGTGAATTGGCAGGGGAGAATTCACCCCTCCACTTT